The 23 T cell receptor beta chains below come from one sample, sequenced in a study of neoadjuvant anti-PD-1 for oral cavity cancer. Some clones are missing from TCRdb's copy, which holds only in-frame ones; the method was immunoSEQ multiplex PCR. The repertoire includes around 60,000 clones, more than 60% of them detected once, and just over 2.5% sits in the top ten. The specimen was PBMCs, collected before nivolumab (anti-PD-1) treatment. These receptors were collected from a person aged 35-79 years with oral cavity squamous cell carcinoma.

The chain is built from TRBV29-1 and TRBJ2-2, with TRBD1 identical over 7 bases. CDR1 SQVTM and CDR2 ANQGSEA come from the germline V gene. The CDR3 is made up of 14 amino acids. Trimming removed 7 bases from V and 1 base from J; junction bases left unmatched: 6. CDR3 sequence: CSARRTGNTGELFF. As DNA, the CDR3 is TGCAGCGCACGGCGGACAGGGAACACCGGGGAGCTGTTTTTT.

Here the CDR3 DNA reads TGTGCCTCGGGAGAGCTTCTCAACCACTACGAGCAGTACTTC. Its translation is CASGELLNHYEQYF. The chain uses TRBV6-5 and TRBJ2-7, with D possibly matching TRBD2 (6 bases). Trimming took off 11 bases at V and 3 bases at J, with 20 bases between the two ends. This CDR3 is 14 amino acids long. Germline lookup yields CDR1 MNHEY and CDR2 SVGAGI.

The rearrangement links TRBV4-1 to TRBJ2-1; 8 nucleotides agree with TRBD1. CDR1 MGHRA and CDR2 YSYEKL come from the germline V gene. V lost 1 base, J lost 5 bases, and 4 bases stayed unmatched. The CDR3 extends over 15 amino acids. The CDR3 here is CASSQAGQENNEQFF. As DNA, the CDR3 is TGCGCCAGCAGCCAAGCGGGACAGGAGAACAATGAGCAGTTCTTC.

J is TRBJ1-1 and V is TRBV30; maybe TRBD1 (6 bases). This CDR3 region has 13 residues. CDR1 is GTSNPN, CDR2 SVGIG, per germline (reference sequence). Trimming took 7 bases from V and 3 from J, leaving 15 bases between them. DNA for the CDR3: TGTGCCTTGCTTTGGGGGGGGCACACTGAAGCTTTCTTT. Its protein product is CALLWGGHTEAFF.

This chain connects TRBV11-2 to TRBJ2-7, with D maybe TRBD1 (6 bases). The V end was cut by 1 base, the J end by 4 bases, with 11 bases between. Germline V CDR1 and CDR2: SGHAT, FQNNGV. This CDR3 spans 14 amino acids. The CDR3 DNA follows: TGTGCCAGCAGCTTAGCTGCAGGGGCTTACGAGCAGTACTTC. Its translation: CASSLAAGAYEQYF.

The gene calls are TRBV6-5 and TRBJ2-3, with 7 bases fitting TRBD2. The germline V gene encodes CDR1 MNHEY and CDR2 SVGAGI. The length of the CDR3 is 15 residues. J lost 1 base, V lost 7 bases, and 8 bases had no gene match. The CDR3 loop is CASIPLAGGTDTQYF. CDR3 sequence (DNA): TGTGCCAGCATACCCCTGGCGGGGGGCACAGATACGCAGTATTTT.

This clone appeared a few times. The chain recombines TRBV15 with TRBJ1-5; TRBD1 agrees at 8 bases. The CDR3 is 15 residues long. Trimming cost V 5 bases and J 6 bases; bases outside gene matches: 9. Germline CDR1 and CDR2: LNHNV and YYDKDF (reference sequence). CDR3 in DNA: TGTGCCACCAGCGGCCCACCGGACAGGGTTCAGCCCCAGCATTTT. Translation gives CATSGPPDRVQPQHF.

This clone was found once. The chain couples TRBV27 to TRBJ1-5, with TRBD1 matching over 7 bases. Losses at the gene ends were 5 bases for V and 3 bases for J; bases not matched to a gene: 13. In germline, CDR1 is MNHEY, CDR2 SMNVEV (reference sequence). The CDR3 runs to 17 residues. The CDR3 DNA reads as TGTGCCAGCAGTCCAAGGGCAGGGGGAGCGGTCAATCAGCCCCAGCATTTT. Its protein product is CASSPRAGGAVNQPQHF.

The V call is TRBV5-4, the J call TRBJ2-5; tentatively, D is TRBD1 (5 bases). The V end lost 0 bases, the J end lost 5 bases, and 14 bases lay between the germline ends. The CDR3 is 15 residues long. Germline V lookup: CDR1 SGHNT, CDR2 YYREEE (reference sequence). The CDR3 coding sequence is TGTGCCAGCAGCTTGGAAGGGGCCGGGCGGGAGACCCAGTACTTC. This codes for CASSLEGAGRETQYF.

This chain links TRBV4-1 with TRBJ1-6; possible D gene TRBD1, 5 bases. Germline V lookup: CDR1 MGHRA, CDR2 YSYEKL. This CDR3 region has 19 residues. V lost 1 base and J lost 2, with 18 bases in between. CDR3 sequence: CASSQGGVGRRTYNSPLHF. DNA for the CDR3: TGCGCCAGCAGCCAAGGGGGGGTAGGAAGGCGGACCTATAATTCACCCCTCCACTTT.

The rearrangement uses TRBV11-1 and TRBJ2-7, with TRBD2 matching 7 bases. Germline assignment: CDR1 SGHAT and CDR2 FQDESV (reference sequence). J lost 5 bases, V lost 6 bases, and 13 bases had no gene match. The CDR3 has 15 residues. CDR3 DNA sequence: TGTGCCAGCAGACAGAGCCGACTAGCTTCCCACGAGCAGTACTTC. Amino acids: CASRQSRLASHEQYF.

This clone occurred once. J is TRBJ2-5 and V is TRBV6-5; D is possibly TRBD2 (5 bases). The CDR3 spans 13 residues. Between the trimmed V and J ends, which lost 6 bases and 7 bases, there was a span of 15 bases. The germline V gene has CDR1 MNHEY and CDR2 SVGAGI. The CDR3 protein is CASRPPRGGTQYF. DNA for the CDR3: TGTGCCAGCAGGCCGCCTCGTGGAGGGACCCAGTACTTC.

This clone has just one count. The chain joins TRBV9 to TRBJ1-1, with D unresolved. Germline V gives CDR1 SGDLS, CDR2 YYNGEE. The CDR3 spans 14 residues. Trimming pared 0 bases from V and 8 bases from J, leaving 14 bases between. The chain's CDR3 is CASSVEYSKVEAFF. CDR3 sequence (DNA): TGTGCCAGCAGCGTAGAATACAGCAAAGTGGAAGCTTTCTTT.

The gene calls are TRBV5-1 and TRBJ1-2; D not resolved. Trimming stripped 0 bases from V and 6 bases from J, with 12 bases between. Germline loops: CDR1 SGHRS, CDR2 YFSETQ. The CDR3 loop spans 14 amino acids. This chain's CDR3 is CASSLGGLRDGYTF. CDR3 bases: TGCGCCAGCAGCTTGGGGGGTCTGAGAGATGGCTACACCTTC.

The genes are TRBV27 and TRBJ1-1, with D possibly TRBD1 on 5 matching bases. The CDR3 sequence is 13 residues long. Germline loops: CDR1 MNHEY, CDR2 SMNVEV (reference sequence). The V end lost 4 bases, the J end lost 6 bases, and 12 bases lay between the germline ends. For the CDR3, the DNA is TGTGCCAGCAGTTCACCAGGGATTCCTGAAGCTTTCTTT. Translation gives CASSSPGIPEAFF.

The chain's CDR3 is CSVGANRGTRKGIVHEQYF. As DNA, the CDR3 is TGCAGCGTTGGAGCCAACCGGGGGACCCGTAAGGGAATCGTTCACGAGCAGTACTTC. The rearrangement uses TRBV29-1 and TRBJ2-7; D perhaps matches TRBD2 (6 bases). Per the germline V gene, CDR1 is SQVTM and CDR2 is ANQGSEA. The CDR3 contains 19 residues. V was trimmed by 4 bases and J by 5 bases, leaving 33 bases between them.

The V gene is TRBV7-3, the J gene TRBJ2-1, with 11 bases lining up with TRBD2. The germline V gene has CDR1 SGHTA and CDR2 FQGTGA. CDR3 length equals 15 residues. With V trimmed by 4 bases and J by 5 bases, 4 bases remained unmatched. CDR3 amino acids: CASSSTSGSDNEQFF. The CDR3 nucleotides read TGTGCCAGCAGCTCCACTAGCGGGAGCGACAATGAGCAGTTCTTC.

This clone was picked up a small number of times. The chain employs TRBV9 and TRBJ2-3, with D possibly being TRBD1 or TRBD2 (6 bases each). The V end lost 0 bases, the J end lost 3 bases, and 23 bases lay between the germline ends. Germline loops: CDR1 SGDLS, CDR2 YYNGEE. The length of the CDR3 is 19 residues. The CDR3 DNA is TGTGCCAGCAGCGTAGAGTTGGATAGGGGGGAGTCGTGGACAGATACGCAGTATTTT. Its protein product is CASSVELDRGESWTDTQYF.

The chain has TRBV11-3 and TRBJ2-3; possible D gene TRBD2, 5 bases. The germline V gene has CDR1 SGHNT and CDR2 YENEEA. Trimming took 5 bases from V and 2 from J, leaving 17 bases between them. The CDR3 spans 16 residues. The CDR3 here is CASSPGMSGNTDTQYF. The CDR3 DNA is TGTGCCAGCAGCCCGGGAATGAGCGGAAACACAGATACGCAGTATTTT.

This clone was seen a single time. The chain combines TRBV11-2 with TRBJ1-1; D gene uncertain. V lost 10 bases, J lost 8 bases, and 14 bases lay in between. The CDR3 covers 11 residues. Germline CDR1 and CDR2: SGHAT and FQNNGV. CDR3 amino acids: CATSQGLEAFF. The CDR3 nucleotides read TGTGCCACTTCACAAGGACTCGAAGCTTTCTTT.

The gene calls are TRBV29-1 and TRBJ1-2; TRBD1 might be the D (5 bases). Trimming shortened V by 4 bases and J by 7 bases, and 13 bases separated the two germline ends. Germline values: CDR1 SQVTM, CDR2 ANQGSEA. The CDR3 extends over 12 amino acids. This CDR3 is CSVVNRFIGYTF. CDR3 DNA: TGCAGCGTTGTTAACAGGTTTATTGGCTACACCTTC.

This clone was detected only once. The V call is TRBV19, the J call TRBJ1-3; D ambiguous. CDR1 and CDR2 (germline): LNHDA, SQIVND (reference sequence). Trimming took off 6 bases at V and 4 bases at J, with 16 bases between the two ends. This CDR3 spans 15 amino acids. DNA of the CDR3: TGTGCCAGTAGGCTATCAAGCTCTGCCGGAAACACCATATATTTT. Its protein product is CASRLSSSAGNTIYF.

This chain uses TRBV19 with TRBJ1-5, with 8 bases matching TRBD1. Trimming removed 7 bases from V and 7 bases from J; junction bases left unmatched: 12. This CDR3 spans 15 amino acids. CDR1 is LNHDA, CDR2 SQIVND, per germline (reference sequence). CDR3 residues: CASNRQGALEQPQHF. The CDR3 DNA follows: TGTGCCAGTAATCGGCAGGGGGCTTTGGAGCAGCCCCAGCATTTT.